This TCR beta chain was documented in a study of Ad26.COV2.S vaccination and SARS-CoV-2 variants. Study results and caveats: Analyses of TCR breadth and depth may have underestimated total T cell responses.

Treatment noted: roughly 19 received Ad26.COV2.S at low or high dose, single or two shots; 5 received placebo; per-sample allocation not given. On day 63 after the first injection, vaccine and placebo recipients gave samples. In Boston, an adult donor aged 18-55 years took part. An Ad26 vector that expressed Wuhan-strain SARS-CoV-2 spike constituted the vaccine. As concerns this clone: Its specificity is not known. The same CDR3 can be traced to other DNA sequences in this sample.

Using immunoSEQ multiplex PCR, the repertoire was profiled, and TCRdb retains in-frame clones only, with some absent. The data contain hundreds of thousands of clones, 70% to 90% of them seen just once; the ten biggest clones take up roughly 10%. Germline CDR1 is SGHTA and CDR2 is FQGNSA. V shed 5 bases and J shed 1 base, with 7 bases lying between them. CDR3 length: 13 residues. The sequence derives from a person aged 18-65 years who received the Ad26.COV2.S COVID-19 vaccine or a placebo. V is TRBV7-2 and J is TRBJ2-3; D gene unclear. The sample was peripheral blood, taken in a trial of Ad26.COV2.S vaccine versus placebo. In nucleotides, the CDR3 is TGTGCCAGCAGCCCCCCCGGCACAGATACGCAGTATTTT. It translates to CASSPPGTDTQYF.